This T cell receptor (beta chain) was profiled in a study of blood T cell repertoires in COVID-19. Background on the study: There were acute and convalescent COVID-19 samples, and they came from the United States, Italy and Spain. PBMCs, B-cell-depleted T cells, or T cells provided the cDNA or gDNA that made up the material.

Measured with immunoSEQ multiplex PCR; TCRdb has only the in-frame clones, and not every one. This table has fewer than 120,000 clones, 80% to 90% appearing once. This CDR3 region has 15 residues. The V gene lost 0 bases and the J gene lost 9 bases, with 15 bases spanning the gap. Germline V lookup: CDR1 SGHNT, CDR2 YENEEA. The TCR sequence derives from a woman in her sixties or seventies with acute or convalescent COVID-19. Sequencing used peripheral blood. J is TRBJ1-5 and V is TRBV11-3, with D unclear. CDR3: CASSLDLRPLRPQHF. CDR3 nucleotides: TGTGCCAGCAGCTTAGATCTGCGGCCGCTCCGGCCCCAGCATTTT.